This note documents a single T cell receptor beta chain sequence. Clones were read by immunoSEQ multiplex PCR, and TCRdb kept only the in-frame ones, dropping some. This sample has tens of thousands of clones, with 90% to 95% found just once. This record belongs to a study of T cell changes during pregnancy in multiple sclerosis. Germline values: CDR1 SGHDT, CDR2 YYEEEE. The V gene end was trimmed by 2 bases and the J gene end by 3 bases; junction bases not matched to a gene: 8. The CDR3 runs 15 residues. This TCR was recovered from a female donor in good health, enrolled as a control in a pregnancy study. The specimen comprised peripheral blood, sampled in the third trimester of pregnancy. The rearrangement joins TRBV5-6 to TRBJ2-7, with TRBD2 matching 7 bases. CDR3 in amino acids: CASSLTYGRDYEQYF. The DNA for the CDR3 is TGTGCCAGCAGCTTAACTTATGGGAGGGACTACGAGCAGTACTTC.